This T cell receptor beta chain was sequenced for a study of beta chain features in type 1 diabetes. This clone was observed at least ten times. Antigen: not known. Since all of the isolated RNA was reverse transcribed, expressed TCRB transcripts were what got sequenced. Only in-frame clones appear in the TCRdb table, and some are missing; sequencing was by immunoSEQ multiplex PCR. The sample has 110,000 or so clones, 40% seen once. Purities over 98% were achieved in all sorted populations. Broader study findings: A pattern of fewer insertions and more deletions at VDJ junctions was seen in type 1 diabetes patients.

The V gene's germline CDR1 is SQVTM and CDR2 ANQGSEA. Deletions cut 0 bases from V and 0 bases from J, with 3 bases between. The length of the CDR3 is 14 residues. The source is a woman younger than 35 in good health. The specimen sequenced was stem cell memory CD4+ T cells from blood. The J gene is TRBJ2-6, the V gene TRBV29-1; D not certain. This CDR3 is CSVEERSGANVLTF. The CDR3 coding sequence is TGCAGCGTTGAAGAGCGCTCTGGGGCCAACGTCCTGACTTTC.